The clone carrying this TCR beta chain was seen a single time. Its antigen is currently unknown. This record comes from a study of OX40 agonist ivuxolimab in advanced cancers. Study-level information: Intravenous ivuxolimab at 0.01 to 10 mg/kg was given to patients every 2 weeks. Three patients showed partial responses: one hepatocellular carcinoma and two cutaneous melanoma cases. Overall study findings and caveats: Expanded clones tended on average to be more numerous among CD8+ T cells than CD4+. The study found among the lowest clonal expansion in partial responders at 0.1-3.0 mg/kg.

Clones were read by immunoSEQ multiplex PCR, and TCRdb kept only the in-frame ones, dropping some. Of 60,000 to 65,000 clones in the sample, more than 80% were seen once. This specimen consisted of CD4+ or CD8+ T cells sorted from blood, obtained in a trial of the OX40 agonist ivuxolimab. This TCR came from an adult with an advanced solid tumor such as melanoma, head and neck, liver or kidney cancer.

CDR3 sequence reads: CASGLTGGYYEQFF. The DNA for the CDR3 is TGTGCCAGCGGACTAACCGGGGGCTATTATGAGCAGTTCTTC. The genes are TRBV7-3 and TRBJ2-1, with D perhaps being TRBD1 or TRBD2 (6 bases each). This CDR3 has 14 residues. The germline V and J ends were trimmed by 8 bases and 8 bases, with 19 bases remaining between them. Germline values: CDR1 SGHTA, CDR2 FQGTGA.